Shown below are 21 T cell receptor beta chains from a single sample sequenced in a study of blood T cell repertoires in COVID-19. Produced via immunoSEQ multiplex PCR; TCRdb's table is partial and in-frame only. The sample has under 200,000 clones; approximately 84% are singletons. Material for sequencing was PBMCs or T cells enriched from blood (not recorded which). The receptor set was obtained from a woman aged 40 to 49 with acute COVID-19.

The chain employs TRBV27 and TRBJ1-2; unclear D gene. Germline V CDR1 and CDR2: MNHEY, SMNVEV (reference sequence). V lost 0 bases, J lost 4 bases, and 9 bases lay in between. The CDR3 covers 14 residues. The CDR3 nucleotides are TGTGCCAGCAGTTTATCTCCCCAGATCTATGGCTACACCTTC. It yields the protein CASSLSPQIYGYTF.

This clone was picked up a small number of times. The rearrangement uses TRBV5-1 and TRBJ2-2, with D possibly being TRBD2 (5 bases). Trimming shortened V by 7 bases and J by 5 bases, and 15 bases separated the two germline ends. CDR3 length equals 14 residues. Germline-derived CDR1 and CDR2 are SGHRS and YFSETQ. CDR3 sequence (DNA): TGCGCCAGCGAATCATTTCGCGGGACCGGGGAGCTGTTTTTT. Encoded protein: CASESFRGTGELFF.

This clone occurred once. This chain connects TRBV6-4 to TRBJ2-3; 9 nucleotides match TRBD2. V lost 5 bases to trimming and J lost 12 bases; unmatched junction nucleotides: 6. CDR3 size: 12 residues. From germline, CDR1 is MRHNA and CDR2 SNTAGT. DNA for the CDR3: TGTGCCAGCAGTTCCGGGACTAGCAACCAGTATTTT. Amino acids: CASSSGTSNQYF.

J is TRBJ2-2 and V is TRBV11-3; 8 bases match TRBD2. The CDR3 covers 15 residues. Looked up from germline, CDR1 is SGHNT and CDR2 is YENEEA. V lost 4 bases and J lost 7; bases outside the gene matches: 8. This CDR3 is CASSYREGPGGELFF. The CDR3 nucleotides are TGTGCCAGCAGCTACCGGGAGGGCCCGGGCGGGGAGCTGTTTTTT.

This chain joins TRBV6-4 and TRBJ1-5, with D maybe TRBD1 (6 bases). The length of the CDR3 is 15 residues. Germline V gives CDR1 MRHNA, CDR2 SNTAGT. The V and J ends lost 6 bases and 0 bases respectively, with 12 bases between them. The CDR3 DNA follows: TGTGCCAGCAGGGAACAGGGTGGTAGCAATCAGCCCCAGCATTTT. Protein sequence: CASREQGGSNQPQHF.

This clone was seen more than once but under ten times. The genes are TRBV6-4 and TRBJ2-7; maybe TRBD1 (6 bases). Germline CDR1 is MRHNA and CDR2 is SNTAGT. There are 14 residues in the CDR3. DNA for the CDR3: TGTGCTCAAGTTTCCGGGACACCGTCCTACGAGCAGTACGTC. Translation: CAQVSGTPSYEQYV.

The chain joins TRBV29-1 to TRBJ2-1; weak D call: TRBD2 (5 bases). The V end was cut by 3 bases, the J end by 3 bases, with 9 bases between. In germline, CDR1 is SQVTM, CDR2 ANQGSEA. CDR3 length: 13 amino acids. The CDR3 reads CSVERAHYNEQFF. For the CDR3, the DNA is TGCAGCGTTGAGAGGGCCCACTACAATGAGCAGTTCTTC.

CDR3 sequence (DNA): TGTGCCAGCAGGCTGACAGGGAGCAATCAGCCCCAGCATTTT. Protein product: CASRLTGSNQPQHF. The chain links TRBV6-5 to TRBJ1-5, with 7 bases fitting TRBD1. The CDR3 runs 14 residues. In germline, CDR1 is MNHEY, CDR2 SVGAGI. V gave up 6 bases and J gave up 1 base; unmatched junction bases: 3.

The chain carries TRBV19 and TRBJ1-4; perhaps TRBD1 as D (5 bases). The V end lost 0 bases, the J end lost 4 bases, and 18 bases lay between the germline ends. The CDR3 runs to 18 residues. Looked up from germline, CDR1 is LNHDA and CDR2 is SQIVND (reference sequence). CDR3 nucleotides: TGTGCCAGTAGTATAGATGGTTTCGGGGGACTTAGTAATGAAAAACTGTTTTTT. Translated: CASSIDGFGGLSNEKLFF. The full variable domain, its missing parts supplied by reference TRBV19 and TRBJ1-4, is DGGITQSPKYLFRKEGQNVTLSCEQNLNHDAMYWYRQDPGQGLRLIYYSQIVNDFQKGDIAEGYSVSREKKESFPLTVTSAQKNPTAFYLCASSIDGFGGLSNEKLFFGSGTQLSVL.

This rearrangement joins TRBV4-1 to TRBJ2-7; unclear D gene. This CDR3 is built from 14 residues. The germline V gene has CDR1 MGHRA and CDR2 YSYEKL. Trimming took off 1 base at V and 4 bases at J, with 11 bases between the two ends. CDR3 sequence (DNA): TGCGCCAGCAGCCAAGTCACAGCTTCTTACGAGCAGTACTTC. This gives the protein CASSQVTASYEQYF.

This chain uses TRBV3-1 (or the pseudogene TRBV3-2) with TRBJ2-3; TRBD2 agrees at 9 bases. Germline CDR1 LGHDT, CDR2 YNNKEL (reference sequence). V lost 1 base, J lost 14 bases, and 7 bases stayed unmatched. The CDR3 totals 13 residues. In nucleotides, the CDR3 is TGTGCCAGCAGCCAAGGATATAGCGGGAGTACGTATTTT. It is translated as CASSQGYSGSTYF.

The gene calls are TRBV9 and TRBJ1-2; D not resolved. The V end lost 4 bases, the J end lost 7 bases, and 14 bases lay between the germline ends. Germline CDR1 SGDLS, CDR2 YYNGEE. This CDR3 spans 13 amino acids. The CDR3 nucleotides are TGTGCCAGCAGCTCCCGAGGAGGGTCTGGCTACACCTTC. Protein: CASSSRGGSGYTF.

This sequence joins TRBV24-1 and TRBJ2-1; the D gene is possibly TRBD1 (6 bases). The CDR3 is made up of 13 amino acids. Germline loops: CDR1 KGHDR, CDR2 SFDVKD. Trimming shortened V by 10 bases and J by 5 bases, and 14 bases separated the two germline ends. This CDR3 is CATGLQGNNEQFF. The DNA of the CDR3 is TGTGCCACTGGATTGCAGGGGAACAATGAGCAGTTCTTC.

This chain connects TRBV10-3 to TRBJ2-1; 13 bases are a match to TRBD2. V trimming: 9 bases; J trimming: 9 bases; junction bases outside the gene matches: 8. From germline, CDR1 is ENHRY and CDR2 SYGVKD. The CDR3 is made up of 14 amino acids. In nucleotides, the CDR3 is TGTGCCATAGGACTAGCGGGAGATTTAGGTGAGCAGTTCTTC. Residues: CAIGLAGDLGEQFF.

The chain joins TRBV6-2 or TRBV6-3 to TRBJ2-7, with TRBD2 matching 9 bases. Trimming at V came to 4 bases and at J to 6 bases, leaving 1 base not matched to a gene. This CDR3 has 12 residues. CDR1 and CDR2 (germline): MNHEY, SVGEGT. This CDR3 is CASSLAGVEQYF. The CDR3 DNA follows: TGTGCCAGCAGTTTAGCGGGAGTCGAGCAGTACTTC.

In its sample, this clone was seen a few times. CDR3 sequence: CASSTGTGRDEKLFF. The CDR3 DNA reads TGCGCCAGCAGCACCGGGACAGGGAGGGATGAAAAACTGTTTTTT. The chain employs TRBV5-1 and TRBJ1-4, with TRBD1 matching over 9 bases. This CDR3 spans 15 amino acids. V was clipped by 4 bases and J by 6 bases; unmatched bases: 7. Germline assignment: CDR1 SGHRS and CDR2 YFSETQ.

This rearrangement joins TRBV5-1 to TRBJ2-1, with D possibly TRBD2 on 7 matching bases. This CDR3 contains 15 residues. Trimming left V 0 bases short and J 2 bases short, with 9 bases between. Per the germline V gene, CDR1 is SGHRS and CDR2 is YFSETQ. CDR3 loop: CASSLAGGTYNEQFF. For the CDR3, the DNA is TGCGCCAGCAGCTTGGCGGGGGGCACCTACAATGAGCAGTTCTTC.

The genes are TRBV13 and TRBJ2-5, with TRBD2 identical over 8 bases. The germline V gene encodes CDR1 PRHDT and CDR2 FYEKMQ (reference sequence). The CDR3 consists of 18 residues. Trimming took 0 bases from V and 3 from J; bases not matched to a gene: 12. CDR3 loop: CASSLGAGVRRGEETQYF. The DNA for the CDR3 is TGTGCCAGCAGCTTAGGGGCGGGAGTAAGGCGGGGGGAAGAGACCCAGTACTTC.

The chain recombines TRBV6-5 with TRBJ2-5, with TRBD2 identical over 12 bases. J was trimmed by 6 bases and V by 6 bases; bases with no gene match: 5. This CDR3 comprises 14 residues. Per germline, CDR1 MNHEY and CDR2 SVGAGI. CDR3 coding DNA: TGTGCCAGCAGCACAGGACTAGCGGGACAGACCCAGTACTTC. Translating it yields CASSTGLAGQTQYF.

The table lists this clone with a few counts. This chain uses TRBV19 with TRBJ1-5, with a tentative D call TRBD1 (5 bases). Germline V CDR1 and CDR2: LNHDA, SQIVND (reference sequence). The CDR3 is made up of 15 amino acids. V was pared by 6 bases and J by 1 base, with 13 bases between. CDR3 region: CASRGRVSSNQPQHF. In DNA form, the CDR3 reads TGTGCCAGTAGGGGCAGGGTATCGAGCAATCAGCCCCAGCATTTT.

This clone has only one observation. The chain recombines TRBV13 with TRBJ2-7; 7 positions match TRBD2. CDR3 length: 13 residues. Per the germline V gene, CDR1 is PRHDT and CDR2 is FYEKMQ (reference sequence). The ends lost 4 bases at V and 5 bases at J; junction bases unmatched: 5. The CDR3 sequence is CASSSGLVDEQYF. The CDR3 DNA is TGTGCCAGCAGCTCCGGACTAGTAGACGAGCAGTACTTC.